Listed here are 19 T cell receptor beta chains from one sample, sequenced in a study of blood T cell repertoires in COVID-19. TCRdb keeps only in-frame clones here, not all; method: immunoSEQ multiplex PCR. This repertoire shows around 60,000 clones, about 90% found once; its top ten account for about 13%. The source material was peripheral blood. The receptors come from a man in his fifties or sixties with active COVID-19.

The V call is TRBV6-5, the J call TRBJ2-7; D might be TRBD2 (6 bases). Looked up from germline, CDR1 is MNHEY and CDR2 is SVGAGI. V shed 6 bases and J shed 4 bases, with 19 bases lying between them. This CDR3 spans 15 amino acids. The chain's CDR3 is CASRTGTHYSYEQYF. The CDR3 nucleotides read TGTGCCAGCAGGACCGGGACTCACTACTCTTACGAGCAGTACTTC.

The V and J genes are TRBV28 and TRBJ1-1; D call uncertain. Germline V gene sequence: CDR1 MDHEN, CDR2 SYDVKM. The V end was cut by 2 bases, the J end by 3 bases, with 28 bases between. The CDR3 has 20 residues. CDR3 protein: CASSLKQVWPATLGDTEAFF. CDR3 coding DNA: TGTGCCAGCAGTTTAAAGCAAGTGTGGCCAGCAACCCTTGGAGACACTGAAGCTTTCTTT.

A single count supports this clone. CDR3 sequence (DNA): TGTGCCAGTAGCAGACAGGGCGGCGAGCAGTACTTC. Translation: CASSRQGGEQYF. The V call is TRBV19, the J call TRBJ2-7; 7 nucleotides line up with TRBD1. The germline gives CDR1 LNHDA, CDR2 SQIVND (reference sequence). With 6 bases clipped from V and 6 bases from J, the junction kept 5 bases outside the gene matches. The CDR3 spans 12 residues.

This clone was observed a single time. The chain's CDR3 is CASSEAAGRGEQYF. CDR3 DNA: TGTGCCAGCAGTGAAGCGGCAGGGAGGGGCGAGCAGTACTTC. The rearrangement uses TRBV6-1 and TRBJ2-7, with 7 bases matching TRBD2. Germline loops: CDR1 MNHNS, CDR2 SASEGT. Trimming took 0 bases from V and 6 from J; bases not matched to a gene: 5. The CDR3 runs to 14 residues.

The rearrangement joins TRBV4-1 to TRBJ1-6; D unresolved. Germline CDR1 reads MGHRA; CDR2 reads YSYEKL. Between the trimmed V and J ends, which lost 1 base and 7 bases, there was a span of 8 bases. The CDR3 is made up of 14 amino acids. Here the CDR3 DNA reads TGCGCCAGCAGCCAAGGTTGGAGAAATTCACCCCTCCACTTT. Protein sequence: CASSQGWRNSPLHF.

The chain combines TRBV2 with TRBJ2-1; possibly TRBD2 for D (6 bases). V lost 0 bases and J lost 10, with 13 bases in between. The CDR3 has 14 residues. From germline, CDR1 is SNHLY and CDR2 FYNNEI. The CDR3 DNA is TGTGCCAGCAGTGAAGCGCGGGCCAGCGGGGAGCAGTTCTTC. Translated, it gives CASSEARASGEQFF.

CDR3 sequence reads: CASSPTTGYEQYF. In DNA form, the CDR3 reads TGTGCCAGCAGCCCGACGACAGGCTACGAGCAGTACTTC. The J gene is TRBJ2-7, the V gene TRBV7-2; a weak D match, TRBD1 (6 bases). This CDR3 is 13 amino acids long. Looked up from germline, CDR1 is SGHTA and CDR2 is FQGNSA. The V end lost 5 bases, the J end lost 3 bases, and 11 bases lay between the germline ends.

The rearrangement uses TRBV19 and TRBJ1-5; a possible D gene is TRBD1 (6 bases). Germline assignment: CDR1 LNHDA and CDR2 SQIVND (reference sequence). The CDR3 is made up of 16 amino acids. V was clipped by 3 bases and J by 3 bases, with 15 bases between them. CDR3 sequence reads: CASSITRQVINQPQHF. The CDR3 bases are TGTGCCAGTAGTATCACCCGACAGGTCATCAATCAGCCCCAGCATTTT.

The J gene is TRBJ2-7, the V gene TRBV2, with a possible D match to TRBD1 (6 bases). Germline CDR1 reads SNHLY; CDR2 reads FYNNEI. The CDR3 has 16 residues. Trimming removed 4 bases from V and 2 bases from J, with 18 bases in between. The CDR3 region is CASSAPPRTDPYEQYF. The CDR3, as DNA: TGTGCCAGCAGTGCCCCGCCGAGGACAGATCCCTACGAGCAGTACTTC.

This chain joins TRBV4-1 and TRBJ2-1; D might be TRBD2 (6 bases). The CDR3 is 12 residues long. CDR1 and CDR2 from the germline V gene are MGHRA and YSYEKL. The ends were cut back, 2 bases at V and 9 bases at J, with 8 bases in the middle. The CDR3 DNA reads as TGCGCCAGCAGCCAAAGGAGGGGTGAGCAGTTCTTC. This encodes CASSQRRGEQFF.

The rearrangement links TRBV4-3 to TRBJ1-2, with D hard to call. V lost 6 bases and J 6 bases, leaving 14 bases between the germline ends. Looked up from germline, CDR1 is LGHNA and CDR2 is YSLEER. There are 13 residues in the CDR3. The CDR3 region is CASSLGGRDGYTF. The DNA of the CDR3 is TGCGCCAGCAGTCTCGGAGGACGGGATGGCTACACCTTC.

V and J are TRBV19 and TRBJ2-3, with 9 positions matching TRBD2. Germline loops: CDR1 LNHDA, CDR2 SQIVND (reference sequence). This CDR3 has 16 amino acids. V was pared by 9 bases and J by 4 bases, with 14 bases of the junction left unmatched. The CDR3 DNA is TGTGCCAGCCAAGCCTCCGGGACTAGCAGCTCAGATACGCAGTATTTT. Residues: CASQASGTSSSDTQYF.

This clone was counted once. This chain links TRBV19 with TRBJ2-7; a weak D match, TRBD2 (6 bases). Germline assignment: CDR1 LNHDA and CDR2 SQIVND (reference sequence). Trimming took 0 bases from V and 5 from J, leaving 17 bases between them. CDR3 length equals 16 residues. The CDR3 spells CASSIELGGWFNEQYF. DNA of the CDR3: TGTGCCAGTAGTATAGAACTCGGGGGTTGGTTCAACGAGCAGTACTTC. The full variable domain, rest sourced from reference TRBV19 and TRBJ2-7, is DGGITQSPKYLFRKEGQNVTLSCEQNLNHDAMYWYRQDPGQGLRLIYYSQIVNDFQKGDIAEGYSVSREKKESFPLTVTSAQKNPTAFYLCASSIELGGWFNEQYFGPGTRLTVT.

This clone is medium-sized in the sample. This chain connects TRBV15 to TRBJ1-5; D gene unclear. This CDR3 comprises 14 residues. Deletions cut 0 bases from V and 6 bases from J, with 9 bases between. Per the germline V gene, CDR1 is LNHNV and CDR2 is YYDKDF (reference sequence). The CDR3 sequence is CATSRERSVQPQHF. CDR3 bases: TGTGCCACCAGCAGAGAGAGGTCTGTTCAGCCCCAGCATTTT.

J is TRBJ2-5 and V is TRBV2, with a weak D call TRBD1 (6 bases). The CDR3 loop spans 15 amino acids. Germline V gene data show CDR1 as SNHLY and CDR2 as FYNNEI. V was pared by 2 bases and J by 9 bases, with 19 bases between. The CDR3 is CASSETRQVKGPQYF. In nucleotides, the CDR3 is TGTGCCAGCAGTGAAACCCGACAGGTTAAAGGGCCCCAGTACTTC.

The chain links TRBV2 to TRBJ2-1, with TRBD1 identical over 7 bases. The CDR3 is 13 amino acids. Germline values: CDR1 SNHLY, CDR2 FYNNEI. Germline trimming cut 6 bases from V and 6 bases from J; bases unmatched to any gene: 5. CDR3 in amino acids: CASSQGESNEQFF. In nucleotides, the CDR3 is TGTGCCAGCAGCCAGGGGGAGTCCAATGAGCAGTTCTTC.

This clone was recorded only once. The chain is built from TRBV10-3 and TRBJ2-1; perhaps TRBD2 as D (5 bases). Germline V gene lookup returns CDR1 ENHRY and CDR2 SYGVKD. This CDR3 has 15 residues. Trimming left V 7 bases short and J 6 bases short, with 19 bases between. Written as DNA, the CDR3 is TGTGCCATCACAACTGGAGCGGCCCATCTCAATGAGCAGTTCTTC. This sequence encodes CAITTGAAHLNEQFF.

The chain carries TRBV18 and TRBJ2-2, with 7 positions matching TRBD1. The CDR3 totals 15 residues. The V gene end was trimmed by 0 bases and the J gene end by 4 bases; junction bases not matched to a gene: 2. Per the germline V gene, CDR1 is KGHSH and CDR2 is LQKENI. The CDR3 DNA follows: TGTGCCAGCTCACCACCGGGGACAGCCACCGGGGAGCTGTTTTTT. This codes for CASSPPGTATGELFF.

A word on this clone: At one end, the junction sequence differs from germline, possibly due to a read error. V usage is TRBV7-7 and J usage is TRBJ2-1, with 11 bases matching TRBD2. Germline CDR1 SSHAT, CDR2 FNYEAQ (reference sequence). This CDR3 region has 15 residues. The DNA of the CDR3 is TGTGCTAGCAGCTTAGCGGGAGGGCCAAGCAATGAGCAGTTCTTC. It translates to CASSLAGGPSNEQFF.